What follows describes a single TCR beta chain. Its antigen remains unknown. TCRdb reprocessed the 5' RACE reads with MiXCR, giving one entry per CDR3 protein. The repertoire holds about 200,000 distinct CDR3 sequences, with roughly 17% as singletons. These data belong to a study of T-cell memory formation after mild COVID-19. Study as a whole: Clusters of TCRs were largely donor specific. Study-wide points: CD4+ bias marked clones expanding day 15 to 37, unlike balanced contracting clones. Shrinking CD4+ clones were chiefly CM and EM; CD8+ ones were chiefly EMRA.

The ends were cut back, 6 bases at V and 14 bases at J, with 14 bases in the middle. The CDR3 consists of 12 residues. This sequence originates from an adult woman who had mild COVID-19 (a few samples of this study predate the infection). Cell type and time point are not known. The specimen was PBMCs or a T cell subset sorted from them (not recorded which). V is TRBV12-3 or TRBV12-4 and J is TRBJ1-6; D remains unclear. For the CDR3, the DNA is TGTGCCAGCAGCCTCGGCCCCATCACCCTCCACTTT. Translation gives CASSLGPITLHF.